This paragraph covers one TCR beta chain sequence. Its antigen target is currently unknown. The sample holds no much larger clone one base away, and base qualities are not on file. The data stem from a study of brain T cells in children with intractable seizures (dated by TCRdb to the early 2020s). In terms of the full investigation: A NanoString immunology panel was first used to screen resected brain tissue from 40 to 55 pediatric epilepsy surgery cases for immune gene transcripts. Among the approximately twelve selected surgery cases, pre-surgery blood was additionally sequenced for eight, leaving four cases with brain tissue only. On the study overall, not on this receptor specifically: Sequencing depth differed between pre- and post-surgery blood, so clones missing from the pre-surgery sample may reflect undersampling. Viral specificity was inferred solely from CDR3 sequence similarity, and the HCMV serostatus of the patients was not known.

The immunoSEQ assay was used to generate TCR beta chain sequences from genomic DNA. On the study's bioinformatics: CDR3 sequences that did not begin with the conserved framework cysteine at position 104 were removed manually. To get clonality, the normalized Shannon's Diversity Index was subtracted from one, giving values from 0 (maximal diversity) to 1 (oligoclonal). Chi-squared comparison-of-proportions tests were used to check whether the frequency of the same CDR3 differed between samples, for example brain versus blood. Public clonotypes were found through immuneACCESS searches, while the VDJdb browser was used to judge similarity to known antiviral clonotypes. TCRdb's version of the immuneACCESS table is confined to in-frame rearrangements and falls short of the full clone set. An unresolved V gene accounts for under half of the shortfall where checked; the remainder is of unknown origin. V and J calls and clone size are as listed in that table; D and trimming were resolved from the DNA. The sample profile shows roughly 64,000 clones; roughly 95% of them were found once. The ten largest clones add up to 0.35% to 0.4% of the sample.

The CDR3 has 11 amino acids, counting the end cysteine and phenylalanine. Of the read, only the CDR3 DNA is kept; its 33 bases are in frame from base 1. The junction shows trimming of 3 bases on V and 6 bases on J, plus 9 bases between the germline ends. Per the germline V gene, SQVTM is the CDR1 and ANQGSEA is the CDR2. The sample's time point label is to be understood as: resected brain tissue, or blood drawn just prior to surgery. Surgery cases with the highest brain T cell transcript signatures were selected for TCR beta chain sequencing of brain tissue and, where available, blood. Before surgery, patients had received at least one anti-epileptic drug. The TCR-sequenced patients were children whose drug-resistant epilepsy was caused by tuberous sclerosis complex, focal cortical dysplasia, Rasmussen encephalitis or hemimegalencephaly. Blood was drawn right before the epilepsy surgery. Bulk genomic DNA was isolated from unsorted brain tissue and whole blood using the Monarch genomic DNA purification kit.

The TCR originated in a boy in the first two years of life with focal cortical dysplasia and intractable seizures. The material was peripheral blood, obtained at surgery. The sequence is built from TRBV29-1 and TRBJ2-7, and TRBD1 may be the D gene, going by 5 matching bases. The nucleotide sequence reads TGCAGCGTTGATGGGGCCGGCGAGCAGTACTTC. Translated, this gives CSVDGAGEQYF.